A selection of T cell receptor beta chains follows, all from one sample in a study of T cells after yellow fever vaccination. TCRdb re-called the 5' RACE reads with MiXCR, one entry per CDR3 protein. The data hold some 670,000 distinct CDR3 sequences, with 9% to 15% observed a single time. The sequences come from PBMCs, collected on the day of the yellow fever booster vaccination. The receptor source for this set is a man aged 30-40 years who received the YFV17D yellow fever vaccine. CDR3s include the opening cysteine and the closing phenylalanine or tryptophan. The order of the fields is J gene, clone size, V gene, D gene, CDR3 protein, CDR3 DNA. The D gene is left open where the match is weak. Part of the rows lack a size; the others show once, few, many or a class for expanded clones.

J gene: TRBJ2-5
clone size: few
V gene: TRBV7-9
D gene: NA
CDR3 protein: CASSPTATLGTQYF
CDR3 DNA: TGTGCCAGCAGTCCGACAGCGACCCTTGGGACCCAGTACTTC

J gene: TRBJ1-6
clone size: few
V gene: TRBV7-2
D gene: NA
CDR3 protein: CASSLTREKNSPLHF
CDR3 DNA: TGTGCCAGCAGCTTAACAAGGGAAAAAAATTCACCCCTCCACTTT

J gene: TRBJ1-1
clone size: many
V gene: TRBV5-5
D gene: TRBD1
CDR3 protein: CASSSPGQGDTEAFF
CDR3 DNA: TGTGCCAGCAGCTCACCGGGACAGGGAGACACTGAAGCTTTCTTT

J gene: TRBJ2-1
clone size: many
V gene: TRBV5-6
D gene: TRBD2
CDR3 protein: CASSLAPSGVYNGQFF
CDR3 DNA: TGTGCCAGCAGCTTGGCCCCTAGCGGGGTTTACAATGGGCAGTTCTTC

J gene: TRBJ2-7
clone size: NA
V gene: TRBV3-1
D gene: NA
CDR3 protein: CASSQGLEPYF
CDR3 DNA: TGTGCCAGCAGCCAAGGTTTGGAACCGTACTTC

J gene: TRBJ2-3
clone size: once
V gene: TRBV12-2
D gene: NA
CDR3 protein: CASRLAGGCSLTDTQYF
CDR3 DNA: TGTGCAAGTCGCTTAGCCGGGGGCTGTTCCCTCACAGATACGCAGTATTTT

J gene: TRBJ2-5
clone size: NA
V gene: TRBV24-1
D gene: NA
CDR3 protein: CATSDSAGIQETQYF
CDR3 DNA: TGTGCCACCAGCGATTCGGCAGGAATACAAGAGACCCAGTACTTC

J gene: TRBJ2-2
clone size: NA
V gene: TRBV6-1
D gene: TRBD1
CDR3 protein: CASSPEGGGFAGELFF
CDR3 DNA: TGTGCCAGCAGCCCAGAAGGGGGCGGCTTTGCCGGGGAGCTGTTTTTT

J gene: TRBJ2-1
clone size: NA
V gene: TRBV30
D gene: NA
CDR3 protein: CAWRDNSLRGGFYNEQFF
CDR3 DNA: TGTGCCTGGAGAGATAACTCCCTTCGGGGCGGGTTCTACAATGAGCAGTTCTTC

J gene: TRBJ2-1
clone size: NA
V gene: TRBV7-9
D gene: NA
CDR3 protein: CASSLGSNNEQFF
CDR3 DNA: TGTGCCAGCAGCTTAGGGTCGAATAATGAGCAGTTCTTC

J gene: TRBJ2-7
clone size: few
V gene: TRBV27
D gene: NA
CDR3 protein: CTSIIFPPLSEYEQYF
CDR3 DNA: TGCACCAGCATCATTTTTCCTCCCTTATCGGAATACGAGCAGTACTTC

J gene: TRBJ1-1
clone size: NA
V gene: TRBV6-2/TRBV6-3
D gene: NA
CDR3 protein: CASSRGDRGTEAFF
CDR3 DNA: TGTGCCAGCAGTCGAGGAGACCGGGGCACTGAAGCTTTCTTT

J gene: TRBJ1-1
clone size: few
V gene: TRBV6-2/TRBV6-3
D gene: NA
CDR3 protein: CASLDQTGGAFF
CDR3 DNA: TGTGCCAGCCTCGACCAAACCGGAGGAGCTTTCTTT

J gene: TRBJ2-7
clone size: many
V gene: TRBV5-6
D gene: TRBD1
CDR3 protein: CASSAWDSSYEQYF
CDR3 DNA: TGTGCCAGCAGCGCTTGGGACAGCTCCTACGAGCAGTACTTC

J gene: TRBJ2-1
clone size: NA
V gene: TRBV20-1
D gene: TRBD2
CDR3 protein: CCARGTSGSSYNEQFF
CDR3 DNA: TGCTGTGCTAGGGGTACTAGCGGAAGCTCCTACAATGAGCAGTTCTTC

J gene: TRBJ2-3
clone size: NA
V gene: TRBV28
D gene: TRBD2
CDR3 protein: CASSPSGKRPDTQYF
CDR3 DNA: TGTGCCAGCAGTCCGAGCGGGAAGCGCCCAGATACGCAGTATTTT

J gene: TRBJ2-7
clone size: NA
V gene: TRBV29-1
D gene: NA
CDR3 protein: CSVGGGGEQYF
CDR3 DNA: TGCAGCGTCGGGGGCGGGGGCGAGCAGTACTTC

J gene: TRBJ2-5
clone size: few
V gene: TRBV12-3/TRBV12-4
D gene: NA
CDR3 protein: CATSLGHRDYGETQYF
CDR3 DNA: TGTGCCACCTCTTTGGGGCACAGGGACTATGGAGAGACCCAGTACTTC

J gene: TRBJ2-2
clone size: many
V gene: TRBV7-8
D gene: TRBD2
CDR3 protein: CASSPGTRIIWELFF
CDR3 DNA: TGTGCCAGCAGCCCCGGGACTAGGATTATATGGGAGCTGTTTTTT

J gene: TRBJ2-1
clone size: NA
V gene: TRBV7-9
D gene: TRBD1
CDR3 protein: CASSLGDRGQHEQFF
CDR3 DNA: TGTGCCAGCAGCTTAGGGGACAGGGGGCAGCATGAGCAGTTCTTC

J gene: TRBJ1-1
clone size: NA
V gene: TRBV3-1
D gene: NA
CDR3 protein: CASSQAAVKTEAFF
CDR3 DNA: TGTGCCAGCAGCCAAGCGGCAGTGAAGACTGAAGCTTTCTTT

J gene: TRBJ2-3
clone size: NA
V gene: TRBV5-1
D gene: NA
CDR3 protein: CASRLIADFTDTQYF
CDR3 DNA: TGCGCCAGCAGGTTGATCGCGGATTTCACAGATACGCAGTATTTT

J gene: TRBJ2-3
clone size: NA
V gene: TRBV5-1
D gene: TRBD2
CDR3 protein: CASSTGRASTDTQYF
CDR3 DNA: TGCGCCAGCAGCACCGGGAGGGCTAGCACAGATACGCAGTATTTT

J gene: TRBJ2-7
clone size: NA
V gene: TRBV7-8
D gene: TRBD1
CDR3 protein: CASSSAGTGDYEQYF
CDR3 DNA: TGTGCCAGCAGCTCTGCCGGGACAGGAGACTACGAGCAGTACTTC

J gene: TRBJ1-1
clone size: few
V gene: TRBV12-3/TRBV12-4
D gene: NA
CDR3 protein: CASSILGNTEAFF
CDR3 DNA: TGTGCCAGCAGCATTCTGGGTAACACTGAAGCTTTCTTT

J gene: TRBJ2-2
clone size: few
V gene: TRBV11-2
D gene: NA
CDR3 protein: CASSLDWLNTGELFF
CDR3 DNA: TGTGCCAGCAGCTTAGATTGGCTTAACACCGGGGAGCTGTTTTTT

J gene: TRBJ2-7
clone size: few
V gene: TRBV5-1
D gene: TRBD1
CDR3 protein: CASSLIQGTYEQYF
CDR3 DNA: TGCGCCAGCAGCTTGATACAGGGGACCTACGAGCAGTACTTC

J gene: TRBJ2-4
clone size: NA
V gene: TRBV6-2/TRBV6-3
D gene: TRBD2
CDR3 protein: CASRSLGLAGASKNIQYF
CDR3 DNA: TGTGCCAGCAGAAGTCTTGGACTAGCGGGAGCGAGCAAAAACATTCAGTACTTC

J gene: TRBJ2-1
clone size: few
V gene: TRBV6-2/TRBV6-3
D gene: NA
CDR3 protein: CASSYSLNSGTYNEQFF
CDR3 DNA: TGTGCCAGCAGTTACTCGTTAAATAGCGGAACCTACAATGAGCAGTTCTTC

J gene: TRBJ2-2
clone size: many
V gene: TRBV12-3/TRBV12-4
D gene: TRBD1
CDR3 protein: CASSFSGTGQTGELFF
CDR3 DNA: TGTGCCAGCAGTTTTTCCGGGACAGGTCAAACCGGGGAGCTGTTTTTT

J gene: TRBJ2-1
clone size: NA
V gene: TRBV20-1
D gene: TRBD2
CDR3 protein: CSARPSGGTTHEQFF
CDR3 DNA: TGCAGTGCTAGGCCTAGCGGGGGGACGACCCATGAGCAGTTCTTC

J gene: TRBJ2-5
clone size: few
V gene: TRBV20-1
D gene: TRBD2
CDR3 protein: CSASPLAGGAIRFGETQYF
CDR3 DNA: TGCAGTGCCAGCCCACTAGCGGGAGGTGCCATCAGATTTGGAGAGACCCAGTACTTC

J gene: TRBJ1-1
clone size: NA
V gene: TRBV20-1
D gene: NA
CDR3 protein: CSARGPLNTEAFF
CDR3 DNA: TGCAGTGCTAGAGGCCCTCTGAACACTGAAGCTTTCTTT

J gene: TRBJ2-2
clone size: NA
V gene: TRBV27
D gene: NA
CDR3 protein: CASSSAGSIGELFF
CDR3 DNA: TGTGCCAGCAGTTCCGCAGGTTCGATCGGGGAGCTGTTTTTT

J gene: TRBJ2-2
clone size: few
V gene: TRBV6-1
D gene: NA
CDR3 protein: CATRRGDTGELFF
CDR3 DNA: TGTGCCACACGGAGGGGAGACACCGGGGAGCTGTTTTTT

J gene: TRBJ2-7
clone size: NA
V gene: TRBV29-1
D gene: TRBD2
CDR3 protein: CSVEDRGTSGYEQYF
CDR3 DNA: TGCAGCGTTGAAGATCGCGGGACTAGCGGCTACGAGCAGTACTTC

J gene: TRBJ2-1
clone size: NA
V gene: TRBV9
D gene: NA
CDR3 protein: CASSVGFESEQFF
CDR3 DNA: TGTGCCAGCAGCGTAGGTTTTGAATCTGAGCAGTTCTTC

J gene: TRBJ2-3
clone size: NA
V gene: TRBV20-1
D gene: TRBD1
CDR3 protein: CSARGQGADTQYF
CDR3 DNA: TGCAGTGCTAGGGGACAGGGGGCGGATACGCAGTATTTT

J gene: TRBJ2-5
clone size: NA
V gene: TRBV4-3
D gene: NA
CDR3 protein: CASSQVYRQETQYF
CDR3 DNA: TGCGCCAGCAGCCAGGTTTACAGGCAAGAGACCCAGTACTTC

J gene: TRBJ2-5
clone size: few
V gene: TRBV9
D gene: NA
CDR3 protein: CASSVASYQETQYF
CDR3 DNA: TGTGCCAGCAGCGTTGCTAGCTACCAAGAGACCCAGTACTTC

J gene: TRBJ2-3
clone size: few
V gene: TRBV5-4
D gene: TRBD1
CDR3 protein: CASSKPGTGSTDTQYF
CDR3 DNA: TGTGCCAGCAGCAAGCCCGGGACAGGGAGCACAGATACGCAGTATTTT

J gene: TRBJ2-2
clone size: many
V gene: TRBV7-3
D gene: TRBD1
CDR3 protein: CASRGQGSPGELFF
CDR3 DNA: TGTGCCAGCAGAGGACAGGGTTCGCCCGGGGAGCTGTTTTTT

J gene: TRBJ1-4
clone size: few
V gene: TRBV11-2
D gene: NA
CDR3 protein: CASSPGVQGEKLFF
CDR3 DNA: TGTGCCAGCAGCCCGGGGGTTCAGGGTGAAAAACTGTTTTTT

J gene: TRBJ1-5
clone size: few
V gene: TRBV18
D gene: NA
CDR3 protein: CASSPGAGLVPQHF
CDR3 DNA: TGTGCCAGCTCACCCGGGGCGGGTCTAGTGCCCCAGCATTTT

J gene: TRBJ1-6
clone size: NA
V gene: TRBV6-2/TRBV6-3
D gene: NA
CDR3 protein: CASSRTESSYNSPLHF
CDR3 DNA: TGTGCCAGCAGTCGGACAGAGAGCTCCTATAATTCACCCCTCCACTTT

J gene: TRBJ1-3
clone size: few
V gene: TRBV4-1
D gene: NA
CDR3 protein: CASSQGRLSGNTIYF
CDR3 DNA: TGCGCCAGCAGCCAAGGCCGCTTATCTGGAAACACCATATATTTT